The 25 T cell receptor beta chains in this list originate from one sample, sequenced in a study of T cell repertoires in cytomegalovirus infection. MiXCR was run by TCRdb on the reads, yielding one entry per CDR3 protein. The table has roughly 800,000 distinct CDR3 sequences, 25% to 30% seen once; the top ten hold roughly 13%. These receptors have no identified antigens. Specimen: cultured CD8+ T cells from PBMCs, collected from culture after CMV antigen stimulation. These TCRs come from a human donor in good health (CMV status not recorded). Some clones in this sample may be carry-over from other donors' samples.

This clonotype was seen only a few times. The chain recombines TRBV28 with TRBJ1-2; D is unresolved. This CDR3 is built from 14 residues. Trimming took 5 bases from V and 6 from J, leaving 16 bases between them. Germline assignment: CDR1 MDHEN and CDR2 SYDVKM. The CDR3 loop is CASSQTELLNGYTF. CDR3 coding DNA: TGTGCCAGCAGTCAAACAGAGCTTCTGAATGGCTACACCTTC.

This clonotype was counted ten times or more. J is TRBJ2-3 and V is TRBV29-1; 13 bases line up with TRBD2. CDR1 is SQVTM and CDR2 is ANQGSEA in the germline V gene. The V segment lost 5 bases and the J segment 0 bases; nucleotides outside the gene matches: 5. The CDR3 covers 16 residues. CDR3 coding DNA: TGCAGCGTTCAACTAGCGGGGGGGCGGAGCACAGATACGCAGTATTTT. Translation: CSVQLAGGRSTDTQYF.

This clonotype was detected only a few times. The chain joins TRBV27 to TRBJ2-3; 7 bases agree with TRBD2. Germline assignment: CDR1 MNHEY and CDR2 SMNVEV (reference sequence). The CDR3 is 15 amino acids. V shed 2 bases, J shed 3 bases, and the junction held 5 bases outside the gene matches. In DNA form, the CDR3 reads TGTGCCAGCAGTTTACAGGGAGGGAGAACAGATACGCAGTATTTT. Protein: CASSLQGGRTDTQYF.

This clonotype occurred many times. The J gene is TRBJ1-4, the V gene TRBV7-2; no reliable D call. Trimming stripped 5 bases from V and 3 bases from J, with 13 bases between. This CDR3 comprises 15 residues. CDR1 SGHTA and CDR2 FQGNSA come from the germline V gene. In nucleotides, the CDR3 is TGTGCCAGCAGCATCCCAGAGATCCCTAATGAAAAACTGTTTTTT. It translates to CASSIPEIPNEKLFF.

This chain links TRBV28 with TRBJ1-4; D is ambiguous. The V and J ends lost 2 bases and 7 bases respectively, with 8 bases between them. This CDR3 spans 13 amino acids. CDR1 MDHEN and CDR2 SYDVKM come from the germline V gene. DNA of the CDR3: TGTGCCAGCAGTTTACTCTCCTTTGAAAAACTGTTTTTT. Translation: CASSLLSFEKLFF.

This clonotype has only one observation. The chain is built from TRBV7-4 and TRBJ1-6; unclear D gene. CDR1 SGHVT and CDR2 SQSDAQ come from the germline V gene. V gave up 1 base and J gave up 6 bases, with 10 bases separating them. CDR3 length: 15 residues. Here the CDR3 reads CASSLVAGVNSPLHF. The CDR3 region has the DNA TGTGCCAGCAGCTTAGTGGCTGGCGTTAATTCACCCCTCCACTTT.

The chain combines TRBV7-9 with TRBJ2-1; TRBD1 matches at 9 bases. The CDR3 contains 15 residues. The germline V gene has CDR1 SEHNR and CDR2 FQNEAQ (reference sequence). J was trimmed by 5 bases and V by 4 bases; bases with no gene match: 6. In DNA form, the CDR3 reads TGTGCCAGCAGCTCCCGGGACAGGGCCGACAATGAGCAGTTCTTC. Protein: CASSSRDRADNEQFF. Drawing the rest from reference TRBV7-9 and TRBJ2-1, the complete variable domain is DTGVSQNPRHKITKRGQNVTFRCDPISEHNRLYWYRQTLGQGPEFLTYFQNEAQLEKSRLLSDRFSAERPKGSFSTLEIQRTEQGDSAMYLCASSSRDRADNEQFFGPGTRLTVL.

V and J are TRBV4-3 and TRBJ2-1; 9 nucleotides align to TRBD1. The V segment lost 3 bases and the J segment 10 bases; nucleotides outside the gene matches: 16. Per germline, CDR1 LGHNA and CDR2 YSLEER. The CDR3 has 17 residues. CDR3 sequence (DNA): TGCGCCAGCAGCCATGAATATGACAGGGGGATCACCCGGGAGCAGTTCTTC. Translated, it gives CASSHEYDRGITREQFF.

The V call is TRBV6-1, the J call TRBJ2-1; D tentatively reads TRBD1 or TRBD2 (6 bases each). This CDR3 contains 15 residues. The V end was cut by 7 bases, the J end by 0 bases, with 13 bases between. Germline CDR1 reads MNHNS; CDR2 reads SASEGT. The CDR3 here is CASTQGGSSYNEQFF. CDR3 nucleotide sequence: TGTGCCAGCACTCAAGGGGGGAGCTCCTACAATGAGCAGTTCTTC.

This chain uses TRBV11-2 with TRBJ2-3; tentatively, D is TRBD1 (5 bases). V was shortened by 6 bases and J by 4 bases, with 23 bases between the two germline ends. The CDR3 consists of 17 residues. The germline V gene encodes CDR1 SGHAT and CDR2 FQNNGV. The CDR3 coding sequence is TGTGCCAGCAGATCCCACCCGGGCAGGGATAGTGCAGATACGCAGTATTTT. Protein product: CASRSHPGRDSADTQYF.

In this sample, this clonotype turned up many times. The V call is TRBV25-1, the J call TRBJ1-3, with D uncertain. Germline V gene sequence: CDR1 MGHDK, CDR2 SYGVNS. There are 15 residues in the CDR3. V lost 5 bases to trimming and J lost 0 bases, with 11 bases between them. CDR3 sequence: CASSPKEGSGNTIYF. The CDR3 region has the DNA TGTGCCAGCAGTCCAAAGGAGGGCTCTGGAAACACCATATATTTT.

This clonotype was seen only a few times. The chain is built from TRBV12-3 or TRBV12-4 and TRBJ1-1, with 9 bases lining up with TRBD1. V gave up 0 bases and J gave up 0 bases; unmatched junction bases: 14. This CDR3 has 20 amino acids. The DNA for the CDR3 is TGTGCCAGCAGTTTAGCACAAATGAGGGGACAGGGTCTCATGAACACTGAAGCTTTCTTT. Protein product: CASSLAQMRGQGLMNTEAFF.

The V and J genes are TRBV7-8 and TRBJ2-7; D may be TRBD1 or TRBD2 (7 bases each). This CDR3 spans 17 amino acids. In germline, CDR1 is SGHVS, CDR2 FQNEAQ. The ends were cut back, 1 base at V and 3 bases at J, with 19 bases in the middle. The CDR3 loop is CASSLEPGGGRFYEQYV. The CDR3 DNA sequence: TGTGCCAGCAGCTTAGAGCCAGGGGGGGGAAGGTTCTACGAGCAGTACGTC.

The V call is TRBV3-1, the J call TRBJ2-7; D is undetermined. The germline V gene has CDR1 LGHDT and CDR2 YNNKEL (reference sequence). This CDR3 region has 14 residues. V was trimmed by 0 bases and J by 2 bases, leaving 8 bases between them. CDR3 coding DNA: TGTGCCAGCAGCCAAGATTTGGGCACCTACGAGCAGTACTTC. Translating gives CASSQDLGTYEQYF.

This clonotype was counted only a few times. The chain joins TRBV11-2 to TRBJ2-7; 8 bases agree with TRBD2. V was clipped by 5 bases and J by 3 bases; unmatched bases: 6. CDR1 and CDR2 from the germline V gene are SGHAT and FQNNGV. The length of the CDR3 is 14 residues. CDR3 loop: CASSPWRGDYEQYV. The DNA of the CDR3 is TGTGCCAGCAGCCCCTGGCGGGGGGACTACGAGCAGTACGTC.

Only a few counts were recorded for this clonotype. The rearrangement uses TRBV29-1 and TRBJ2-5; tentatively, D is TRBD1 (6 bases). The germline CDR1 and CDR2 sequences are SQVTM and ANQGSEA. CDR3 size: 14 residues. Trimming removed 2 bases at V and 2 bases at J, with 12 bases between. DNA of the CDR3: TGCAGCGTTGAATTGGGACATGGGCAAGAGACCCAGTACTTC. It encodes CSVELGHGQETQYF. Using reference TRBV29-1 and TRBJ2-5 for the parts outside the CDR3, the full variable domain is SAVISQKPSRDICQRGTSLTIQCQVDSQVTMMFWYRQQPGQSLTLIATANQGSEATYESGFVIDKFPISRPNLTFSTLTVSNMSPEDSSIYLCSVELGHGQETQYFGPGTRLLVL.

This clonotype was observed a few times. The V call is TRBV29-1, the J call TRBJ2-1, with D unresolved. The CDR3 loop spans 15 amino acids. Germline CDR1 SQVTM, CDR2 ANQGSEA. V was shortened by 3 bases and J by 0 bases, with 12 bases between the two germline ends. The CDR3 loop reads CSVEAREVSYNEQFF. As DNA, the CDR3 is TGCAGCGTTGAGGCCCGTGAGGTCTCCTACAATGAGCAGTTCTTC.

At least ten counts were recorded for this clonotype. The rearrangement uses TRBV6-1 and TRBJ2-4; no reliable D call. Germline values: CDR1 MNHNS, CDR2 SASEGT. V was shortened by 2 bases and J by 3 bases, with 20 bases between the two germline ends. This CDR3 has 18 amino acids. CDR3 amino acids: CASSERTRKYIGKNIQYF. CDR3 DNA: TGTGCCAGCAGTGAACGGACGAGGAAATATATCGGCAAAAACATTCAGTACTTC.

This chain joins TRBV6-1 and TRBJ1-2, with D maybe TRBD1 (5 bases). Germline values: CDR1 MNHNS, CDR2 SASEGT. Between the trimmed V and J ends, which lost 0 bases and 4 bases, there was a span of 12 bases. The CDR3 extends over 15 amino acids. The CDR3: CASSEAPGPAYGYTF. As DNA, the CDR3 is TGTGCCAGCAGTGAAGCCCCAGGGCCGGCCTATGGCTACACCTTC.

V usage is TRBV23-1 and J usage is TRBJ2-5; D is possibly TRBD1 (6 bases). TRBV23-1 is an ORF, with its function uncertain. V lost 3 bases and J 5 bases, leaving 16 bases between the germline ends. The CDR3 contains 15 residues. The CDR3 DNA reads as TGCGCCAGCAGTCATAGAGGACAGCCTCCGGAGACCCAGTACTTC. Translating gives CASSHRGQPPETQYF.

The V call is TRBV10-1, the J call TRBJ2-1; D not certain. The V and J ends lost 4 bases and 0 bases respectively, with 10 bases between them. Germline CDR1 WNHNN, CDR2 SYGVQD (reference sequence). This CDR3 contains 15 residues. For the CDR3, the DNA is TGCGCCAGCAGTGGAGACGAGAGCTCCTACAATGAGCAGTTCTTC. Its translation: CASSGDESSYNEQFF.

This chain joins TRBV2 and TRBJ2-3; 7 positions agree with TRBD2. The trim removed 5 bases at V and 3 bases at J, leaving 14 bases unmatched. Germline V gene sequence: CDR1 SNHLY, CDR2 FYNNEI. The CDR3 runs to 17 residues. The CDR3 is CASSRSPGLSKTDTQYF. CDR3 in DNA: TGTGCCAGCAGTCGCTCCCCGGGACTAAGTAAAACAGATACGCAGTATTTT.

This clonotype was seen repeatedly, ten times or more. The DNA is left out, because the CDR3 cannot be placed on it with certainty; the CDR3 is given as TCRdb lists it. This chain's CDR3 is CASSIFGPGEYENNQPQHF. This sequence joins TRBV7-8 and TRBJ1-5; the table gives TRBD1 as D, unverified against the DNA. Ends included, the CDR3 has 19 residues. CDR1 and CDR2 from the germline V gene are SGHVS and FQNEAQ.

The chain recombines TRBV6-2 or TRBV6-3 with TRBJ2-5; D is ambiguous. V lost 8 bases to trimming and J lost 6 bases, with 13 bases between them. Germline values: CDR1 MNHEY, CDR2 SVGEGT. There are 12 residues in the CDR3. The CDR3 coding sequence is TGTGCCAGCGCGCCGACCTGGCAGACCCAGTACTTC. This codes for CASAPTWQTQYF.

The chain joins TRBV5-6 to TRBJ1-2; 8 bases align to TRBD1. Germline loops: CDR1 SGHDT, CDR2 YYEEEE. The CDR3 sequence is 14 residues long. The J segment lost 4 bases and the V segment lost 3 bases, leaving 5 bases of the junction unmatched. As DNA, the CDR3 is TGTGCCAGCAGCTCGGACAGGGAGGTCTATGGCTACACCTTC. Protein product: CASSSDREVYGYTF.